One sample yielded the 8 T cell receptor beta chains listed below, sequenced in a study of blood T cell repertoires in COVID-19. Assay: immunoSEQ multiplex PCR; the TCRdb copy retains only in-frame clones and omits some. The data hold over 200,000 clones, with roughly 90% observed a single time. Sequenced sample: peripheral blood. The receptors were gathered from a woman aged 25-40 years with acute or convalescent COVID-19.

In nucleotides, the CDR3 is TGTGCCAGCACGGTCGGAGGGGCCGGGGAGCTGTTTTTT. It encodes CASTVGGAGELFF. J is TRBJ2-2 and V is TRBV2; D might be TRBD2 (6 bases). Germline V gene lookup returns CDR1 SNHLY and CDR2 FYNNEI. V lost 7 bases, J lost 6 bases, and 12 bases lay in between. CDR3 length: 13 residues.

The chain has TRBV30 and TRBJ2-3; 11 bases align to TRBD2. CDR1 GTSNPN and CDR2 SVGIG come from the germline V gene (reference sequence). The trim removed 2 bases at V and 4 bases at J, leaving 5 bases unmatched. The CDR3 covers 15 residues. CDR3 coding DNA: TGTGCCTGGAGTCTACTAGCGGGAGTATCAGATACGCAGTATTTT. This sequence encodes CAWSLLAGVSDTQYF. The full variable domain, its missing parts supplied by reference TRBV30 and TRBJ2-3, is SQTIHQWPATLVQPVGSPLSLECTVEGTSNPNLYWYRQAAGRGLQLLFYSVGIGQISSEVPQNLSASRPQDRQFILSSKKLLLSDSGFYLCAWSLLAGVSDTQYFGPGTRLTVL.

The chain uses TRBV10-3 and TRBJ2-2; TRBD1 aligns across 12 bases. The CDR3 runs to 15 residues. Germline CDR1 and CDR2: ENHRY and SYGVKD. The trim removed 4 bases at V and 7 bases at J, leaving 4 bases unmatched. CDR3 bases: TGTGCCATCAGTGGGGACAGGGGGCGAATCGGGGAGCTGTTTTTT. The encoded protein is CAISGDRGRIGELFF.

This clone was counted many times. The rearrangement uses TRBV7-2 and TRBJ1-6; 8 bases agree with TRBD1. CDR1 and CDR2 (germline): SGHTA, FQGNSA. There are 16 residues in the CDR3. The J segment lost 6 bases and the V segment lost 2 bases, leaving 6 bases of the junction unmatched. The CDR3 loop is CASSLSKGQANSPLHF. The CDR3 coding sequence is TGTGCCAGCAGCTTATCGAAGGGACAGGCTAATTCACCCCTCCACTTT.

The gene calls are TRBV6-5 and TRBJ2-2; perhaps TRBD2 as D (6 bases). The CDR3 contains 16 residues. Per the germline V gene, CDR1 is MNHEY and CDR2 is SVGAGI. Trimming left V 4 bases short and J 1 base short, with 13 bases between. CDR3: CASSCRDCGNTGELFF. Here the CDR3 DNA reads TGTGCCAGCAGTTGCCGGGACTGTGGGAACACCGGGGAGCTGTTTTTT.

The chain recombines TRBV27 with TRBJ2-2, with TRBD2 matching over 7 bases. Germline V gives CDR1 MNHEY, CDR2 SMNVEV (reference sequence). The CDR3 has 16 amino acids. J was trimmed by 7 bases and V by 2 bases; bases with no gene match: 10. The CDR3 spells CASSLNGGGLSGELFF. The CDR3 nucleotides are TGTGCCAGCAGTTTAAACGGGGGAGGGCTTAGCGGGGAGCTGTTTTTT.

This clone was counted once. This chain connects TRBV5-6 to TRBJ1-6; TRBD1 aligns across 9 bases. V lost 3 bases and J lost 12; bases outside the gene matches: 7. The CDR3 is 14 amino acids. Per germline, CDR1 SGHDT and CDR2 YYEEEE. CDR3 sequence reads: CASSWGTGTEPLHF. The CDR3, as DNA: TGTGCCAGCAGCTGGGGGACAGGGACAGAACCCCTCCACTTT. Based on the CDR3 plus reference TRBV5-6 and TRBJ1-6, the full variable domain is DAGVTQSPTHLIKTRGQQVTLRCSPKSGHDTVSWYQQALGQGPQFIFQYYEEEERQRGNFPDRFSGHQFPNYSSELNVNALLLGDSALYLCASSWGTGTEPLHFGNGTRLTVT.

The J gene is TRBJ2-3, the V gene TRBV1; the DNA was not compared with TRBD2, the D call given in the table. TRBV1 represents a pseudogene. The CDR3 is 15 residues long. The CDR3 spells CTSSLGRGGTDTQYF. Here the CDR3 DNA reads TGCACCAGCAGCCTTGGGAGGGGAGGCACAGATACGCAGTATTTT.